The clone carrying this TCR beta chain was counted once. Its antigen remains unidentified. This entry is derived from a study of T-cell reconstitution after alpha-beta-depleted transplantation in children. Study findings and constraints: The study reportedly traced alpha-beta T cells about two months after transplant to several hundred expanded graft clones. By one year post-transplant, T-cell counts and diversity largely arose from T cells that were newly produced.

Unique molecular identifiers featured in how the TCRbeta library was prepared. TCRdb re-called the PCR reads through MiXCR, storing one row per CDR3 protein. The sample records about 250,000 distinct CDR3 sequences, about 24% being singletons. V shed 6 bases and J 0 bases; nucleotides not matched to a gene: 10. The germline V gene encodes CDR1 DFQATT and CDR2 SNEGSKA (reference sequence). The CDR3 sequence is 15 residues long. The sequencing used PBMCs, mostly from graft donor cells, collected 360 days after TCRalphabeta/CD19-depleted stem cell transplant. The sequence derives from a female patient aged 2 to 10 who had a stem cell transplant for congenital amegakaryocytic thrombocytopenia, so the T cells may come from the graft donor. V is TRBV20-1 and J is TRBJ1-1; 7 bases are shared with TRBD1. The CDR3 sequence is CSAQGQETLNTEAFF. The CDR3 nucleotides are TGCAGTGCCCAAGGACAGGAAACCTTGAACACTGAAGCTTTCTTT.